This is a list of T cell receptor beta chains from one sample in a study of response to subunit inactivated influenza vaccine. TCRdb recomputed calls from the RT-PCR reads with MiXCR, one row per CDR3 protein. This table holds approximately 680,000 distinct CDR3 sequences, less than 20% found once. Sample: PBMCs from blood, taken roughly 12 days after vaccination. The receptors were gathered from a man over 45 who received an inactivated influenza vaccine. Both conserved end residues are part of each CDR3. D genes are given only for firm matches. A clone size is listed for some rows: how often the clone was seen (once, few, many), or a class if it is expanded.

clone_size	v_call	j_call	d_call	cdr3_aa	cdr3_nt
NA	TRBV24-1	TRBJ2-1	TRBD1	CATSLGTGNSDEQFF	TGTGCCACCAGCCTTGGGACAGGGAATAGCGATGAGCAGTTCTTC
NA	TRBV11-2	TRBJ1-1	NA	CASKIADLGTEAFF	TGTGCCAGCAAAATCGCCGATCTGGGCACTGAAGCTTTCTTT
few	TRBV9	TRBJ2-5	TRBD2	CASSVVGSGRGETQYF	TGTGCCAGCAGCGTAGTGGGTAGCGGGAGGGGCGAGACCCAGTACTTC
NA	TRBV20-1	TRBJ2-7	TRBD2	CSARGPGTSGGNSYEQYF	TGCAGTGCTAGAGGCCCCGGGACTAGCGGGGGGAACTCCTACGAGCAGTACTTC
few	TRBV9	TRBJ2-1	TRBD2	CASSVDPTSGVSSYNEQFF	TGTGCCAGCAGCGTAGACCCGACTAGCGGGGTCAGCTCCTACAATGAGCAGTTCTTC
few	TRBV20-1	TRBJ2-7	NA	CSARDLGSMSYEQYF	TGCAGTGCTAGAGATCTGGGTAGTATGTCCTACGAGCAGTACTTC
few	TRBV12-3/TRBV12-4	TRBJ1-2	NA	CASSLAGGSPNYGYTF	TGTGCCAGCAGTTTAGCCGGGGGGAGTCCTAACTATGGCTACACCTTC
NA	TRBV5-5	TRBJ1-2	TRBD1	CASSRGQGTNYGYTF	TGTGCCAGCAGCCGAGGACAGGGCACTAACTATGGCTACACCTTC
NA	TRBV28	TRBJ1-1	NA	CASSRDPLAFF	TGTGCCAGCAGCAGGGACCCGCTCGCTTTCTTT
NA	TRBV11-2	TRBJ2-3	TRBD2	CASSLRTSGGANTDTQYF	TGTGCCAGCAGCTTACGGACTAGCGGGGGGGCGAACACAGATACGCAGTATTTT
NA	TRBV20-1	TRBJ1-5	NA	CSARDREGNQPQHF	TGCAGTGCTAGAGACAGGGAGGGCAATCAGCCCCAGCATTTT
NA	TRBV3-1	TRBJ2-5	NA	CASSQPPPERETQYF	TGTGCCAGCAGCCAACCCCCACCTGAACGGGAGACCCAGTACTTC
once	TRBV6-5	TRBJ1-3	NA	CASSYRAGNGRNTIYF	TGTGCCAGCAGTTACCGGGCAGGGAATGGTAGAAACACCATATATTTT
NA	TRBV30	TRBJ2-7	TRBD2	CACRSRTSAYEQYF	TGTGCCTGTCGATCCAGGACTAGCGCTTACGAGCAGTACTTC
few	TRBV5-1	TRBJ2-4	TRBD1	CASSQTGPTKNIQYF	TGCGCCAGCAGTCAGACAGGGCCCACCAAAAACATTCAGTACTTC
NA	TRBV15	TRBJ2-2	TRBD1	CASTDRVGTGELFF	TGTGCCTCCACCGACAGGGTCGGAACCGGGGAGCTGTTTTTT
few	TRBV10-2	TRBJ1-6	NA	CASRGPVGSPLHF	TGCGCCAGCAGGGGGCCCGTGGGTTCACCCCTCCACTTT
NA	TRBV18	TRBJ2-1	NA	CASSPRGLANSYNEQFF	TGTGCCAGCTCACCCCGAGGGCTAGCTAATAGCTACAATGAGCAGTTCTTC
NA	TRBV6-1	TRBJ2-1	NA	CASTGASGDNEQFF	TGTGCCAGCACGGGGGCTAGCGGTGACAATGAGCAGTTCTTC
many	TRBV19	TRBJ2-3	NA	CASSQTRDTQYF	TGTGCCAGTAGCCAGACTAGGGATACGCAGTATTTT
NA	TRBV9	TRBJ2-7	TRBD2	CASSVGLAGGHEQYF	TGTGCCAGCAGCGTAGGACTAGCGGGAGGGCACGAGCAGTACTTC
many	TRBV12-3/TRBV12-4	TRBJ1-1	TRBD1	CASSVGQANTEAFF	TGTGCCAGCAGTGTCGGACAGGCGAACACTGAAGCTTTCTTT
NA	TRBV4-2	TRBJ2-3	TRBD2	CASSQEARGGDTQYF	TGTGCCAGCAGCCAAGAAGCCCGGGGGGGAGATACGCAGTATTTT
few	TRBV12-3/TRBV12-4	TRBJ1-5	NA	CASRVSTASNQPQHF	TGTGCCAGCAGAGTCTCAACAGCTAGCAATCAGCCCCAGCATTTT
few	TRBV5-6	TRBJ2-1	NA	CASSPKGGTEQFF	TGTGCCAGCAGCCCCAAAGGGGGGACCGAGCAGTTCTTC
NA	TRBV7-2	TRBJ1-3	NA	CASSLEARITGNTIYF	TGTGCCAGCAGCTTAGAGGCCAGAATCACTGGAAACACCATATATTTT
NA	TRBV12-3/TRBV12-4	TRBJ2-3	NA	CASSLEGIPSTDTQYF	TGTGCCAGCAGTTTAGAAGGGATCCCTAGCACAGATACGCAGTATTTT
few	TRBV15	TRBJ2-2	NA	CATSRDLGSYTGELFF	TGTGCCACCAGCAGAGATCTGGGCAGCTACACCGGGGAGCTGTTTTTT
NA	TRBV4-2	TRBJ2-5	TRBD1	CASSTGSRTGWETQYF	TGTGCCAGCAGCACGGGTAGTCGGACAGGGTGGGAGACCCAGTACTTC
NA	TRBV7-2	TRBJ2-6	NA	CASSGQTAGADVLTF	TGTGCCAGCAGCGGACAGACTGCTGGGGCCGACGTCCTGACTTTC
many	TRBV10-2	TRBJ2-2	NA	CASSETGTGELFF	TGCGCCAGCAGTGAGACAGGGACCGGGGAGCTGTTTTTT
NA	TRBV7-2	TRBJ2-3	NA	CATRRRPSTDTQYF	TGTGCCACCAGGCGGCGACCTAGCACAGATACGCAGTATTTT
NA	TRBV7-2	TRBJ1-2	NA	CASSLVSGVQGYGYTF	TGTGCCAGCAGCTTAGTGTCGGGCGTCCAAGGCTATGGCTACACCTTC
few	TRBV28	TRBJ1-1	NA	CAVGAPGVNTEAFF	TGTGCCGTTGGAGCGCCGGGGGTGAACACTGAAGCTTTCTTT
few	TRBV20-1	TRBJ2-3	NA	CSARPSTDTQYF	TGCAGTGCCAGGCCCAGCACAGATACGCAGTATTTT
NA	TRBV20-1	TRBJ2-7	NA	CSVQSGSTYEQYF	TGCAGTGTTCAGTCGGGCAGCACCTACGAGCAGTACTTC
NA	TRBV29-1	TRBJ1-1	TRBD1	CSAPYWDREGTEAFF	TGCAGCGCACCGTACTGGGACAGGGAAGGGACTGAAGCTTTCTTT
NA	TRBV5-5	TRBJ2-1	NA	CASSGRPGLTNEQFF	TGTGCCAGCAGCGGACGTCCGGGACTGACAAATGAGCAGTTCTTC
NA	TRBV5-1	TRBJ2-7	TRBD1	CASSNKDRGNLYEQYF	TGCGCCAGCAGCAATAAGGACAGGGGCAACCTCTACGAGCAGTACTTC
few	TRBV12-3/TRBV12-4	TRBJ2-7	TRBD1	CASKRGPSYEQYF	TGTGCCAGCAAAAGGGGGCCGTCCTACGAGCAGTACTTC
few	TRBV20-1	TRBJ2-1	NA	CSARDVADNEQFF	TGCAGTGCTAGAGATGTAGCAGACAATGAGCAGTTCTTC
NA	TRBV29-1	TRBJ2-7	NA	CSVEGGTSYEQYF	TGCAGCGTTGAAGGTGGAACCTCCTACGAGCAGTACTTC
few	TRBV20-1	TRBJ2-5	TRBD1	CSAADRDETQYF	TGCAGTGCCGCGGACAGGGATGAGACCCAGTACTTC
NA	TRBV7-2	TRBJ1-5	TRBD1	CASSLATGRGHQPQHF	TGTGCCAGCAGCTTAGCGACAGGGAGGGGTCATCAGCCCCAGCATTTT
few	TRBV7-2	TRBJ1-6	NA	CASSRDTWSPLHF	TGTGCCAGCAGCCGGGACACGTGGTCACCCCTCCACTTT
few	TRBV25-1	TRBJ2-7	NA	CASRPLGGTLGNEQYF	TGTGCCAGCAGGCCATTAGGGGGGACCCTCGGGAACGAGCAGTACTTC
NA	TRBV11-2	TRBJ1-4	TRBD1	CASSRRGTAGETNEKLFF	TGTGCCAGCAGCCGTAGGGGGACAGCTGGCGAGACTAATGAAAAACTGTTTTTT
NA	TRBV6-2/TRBV6-3	TRBJ1-2	NA	CASTSPTASFYGYTF	TGTGCCAGCACAAGCCCAACAGCGAGCTTCTATGGCTACACCTTC
NA	TRBV5-1	TRBJ1-2	TRBD1	CASSLVGQGKYGYTF	TGCGCCAGCAGCTTGGTTGGACAGGGGAAATACGGCTACACCTTC
many	TRBV29-1	TRBJ2-3	TRBD2	CSVVSGRGSDTQYF	TGCAGCGTTGTGAGCGGGAGGGGGTCCGATACGCAGTATTTT
NA	TRBV20-1	TRBJ2-4	TRBD1	CSASGQGAKNIQYF	TGCAGTGCTTCGGGACAGGGAGCCAAAAACATTCAGTACTTC
NA	TRBV20-1	TRBJ2-1	NA	CSARVEDVDEQFF	TGCAGTGCTAGAGTGGAAGATGTCGATGAGCAGTTCTTC
few	TRBV24-1	TRBJ2-7	NA	CATSGAPSYEQYF	TGTGCCACCAGTGGGGCTCCGTCCTACGAGCAGTACTTC
NA	TRBV5-4	TRBJ1-1	NA	CASSLGRAGDTEAFF	TGTGCCAGCAGCTTGGGGCGGGCGGGGGACACTGAAGCTTTCTTT
few	TRBV28	TRBJ2-7	TRBD2	CASSAGGGAGWEQYF	TGTGCCAGCAGTGCCGGGGGAGGGGCTGGGTGGGAGCAGTACTTC
NA	TRBV6-1	TRBJ1-2	NA	CASSEAFGRRGYGYTF	TGTGCCAGCAGTGAAGCTTTTGGGCGGCGAGGATATGGCTACACCTTC
NA	TRBV29-1	TRBJ2-7	NA	CSVENPDEPYEQYF	TGCAGCGTTGAAAACCCAGACGAACCCTACGAGCAGTACTTC